The 18 T cell receptor beta chains below come from one sample, sequenced in a study of post-analysis software for immune sequencing data. General study points: Higher frequency in patients than in controls was seen for roughly five TRBV segments, with TRBV5-6, TRBV5-1 and TRBV20-1 among them.

Presence of unique molecular identifiers characterized the TCR beta cDNA libraries. In TCRdb, the PCR reads were re-called with MiXCR into one record per CDR3 protein. The sample consists of about 620,000 distinct CDR3 sequences, 44% of them appearing once. These receptors' antigens are unknown. Sequencing input: blood. The receptor set was obtained from a girl aged 5 to 17 with multiple sclerosis.

The chain carries TRBV7-9 and TRBJ2-1; D is uncertain. The CDR3 contains 14 residues. The germline CDR1 and CDR2 sequences are SEHNR and FQNEAQ (reference sequence). Trimming took 4 bases from V and 3 from J, leaving 10 bases between them. CDR3 sequence (DNA): TGTGCCAGCAGCTCCGACACTAACTACAATGAGCAGTTCTTC. As protein: CASSSDTNYNEQFF.

This clonotype was counted between two and nine times. The chain employs TRBV6-1 and TRBJ1-2; D is ambiguous. The V end lost 6 bases, the J end lost 7 bases, and 15 bases lay between the germline ends. Germline CDR1 reads MNHNS; CDR2 reads SASEGT. This CDR3 contains 13 residues. CDR3 amino acids: CASREIQAAGYTF. CDR3 nucleotide sequence: TGTGCCAGCAGAGAAATTCAAGCGGCTGGCTACACCTTC.

V gene TRBV20-1 combines with J gene TRBJ2-5, with D possibly being TRBD1 or TRBD2 (7 bases each). The CDR3 is 14 residues long. Between the trimmed V and J ends, which lost 1 base and 5 bases, there was a span of 14 bases. Germline V gene sequence: CDR1 DFQATT, CDR2 SNEGSKA (reference sequence). CDR3 sequence reads: CSARVGQGGETQYF. The CDR3 DNA sequence: TGCAGTGCTAGAGTTGGGCAGGGGGGGGAGACCCAGTACTTC.

The chain links TRBV5-1 to TRBJ2-2, with D possibly matching TRBD2 (6 bases). V lost 2 bases, J lost 4 bases, and 9 bases lay in between. Germline values: CDR1 SGHRS, CDR2 YFSETQ. The CDR3 loop spans 14 amino acids. CDR3 amino acids: CASSFTSSTGELFF. CDR3 in DNA: TGCGCCAGCAGCTTCACTAGCTCCACCGGGGAGCTGTTTTTT.

Only one count was recorded for this clonotype. The chain links TRBV6-6 to TRBJ1-2; 7 nucleotides agree with TRBD1. The CDR3 loop spans 14 amino acids. Germline CDR1 and CDR2: MNHNY and SVGAGI (reference sequence). Trimming removed 7 bases from V and 4 bases from J; junction bases left unmatched: 9. As DNA, the CDR3 is TGTGCCAGCACCCACAAGACAGGGCCCTATGGCTACACCTTC. It is translated as CASTHKTGPYGYTF.

The rearrangement uses TRBV27 and TRBJ1-6; D not resolved. Trimming took off 5 bases at V and 0 bases at J, with 8 bases between the two ends. Germline V gives CDR1 MNHEY, CDR2 SMNVEV (reference sequence). The CDR3 totals 15 residues. The CDR3 DNA follows: TGTGCCAGCAGTCCTCCTGCCTCCTATAATTCACCCCTCCACTTT. Translation: CASSPPASYNSPLHF.

The CDR3: CASSLERGSSGRAGETQYF. The CDR3 nucleotides read TGTGCCAGCAGCTTGGAAAGGGGATCTAGCGGGAGGGCCGGAGAGACCCAGTACTTC. V is TRBV7-9 and J is TRBJ2-7; 12 positions match TRBD2. Gene TRBJ2-5 matches the end of the DNA better, so the J call may be wrong. Germline V gives CDR1 SEHNR, CDR2 FQNEAQ (reference sequence). This CDR3 is built from 19 residues.

This clonotype is a singleton in its sample. V is TRBV6-1 and J is TRBJ1-5; D gene uncertain. V was clipped by 6 bases and J by 10 bases, with 16 bases between them. The germline gives CDR1 MNHNS, CDR2 SASEGT. The CDR3 sequence is 13 residues long. CDR3 sequence (DNA): TGTGCCAGCAGCTCCAGTCGGTCGGGACCCCAGCATTTT. It is translated as CASSSSRSGPQHF.

The chain combines TRBV7-9 with TRBJ2-5, with D perhaps TRBD1 (5 bases). The tail of the sequence fits TRBJ2-7 better, so the J call may be wrong. The CDR3 length is 15 residues. Germline CDR1 reads SEHNR; CDR2 reads FQNEAQ (reference sequence). This chain's CDR3 is CASSLAGQGGDEQYF. As DNA, the CDR3 is TGTGCCAGCAGCTTAGCAGGGCAGGGCGGCGACGAGCAGTACTTC.

This clonotype occurred a few times. The rearrangement joins TRBV6-5 to TRBJ1-2; no clear D gene. The V and J ends lost 2 bases and 0 bases respectively, with 7 bases between them. The CDR3 is 14 amino acids. Germline lookup yields CDR1 MNHEY and CDR2 SVGAGI. CDR3 sequence (DNA): TGTGCCAGCAGTTACAGAGAAGCTAACTATGGCTACACCTTC. Translation: CASSYREANYGYTF.

A single count supports this clonotype. The chain links TRBV11-3 to TRBJ2-1; TRBD1 aligns across 9 bases. The V gene's germline CDR1 is SGHNT and CDR2 YENEEA. This CDR3 has 15 amino acids. V lost 6 bases and J lost 7; bases outside the gene matches: 10. CDR3 nucleotide sequence: TGTGCCAGCAGGACCGGACAGGGGTATGGAAATGAGCAGTTCTTC. Protein product: CASRTGQGYGNEQFF.

There are a few counts of this clonotype. The chain joins TRBV5-1 to TRBJ2-3; a weak D match, TRBD2 (5 bases). Trimming cost V 0 bases and J 6 bases, with 17 bases left between them. This CDR3 comprises 16 residues. Germline V gives CDR1 SGHRS, CDR2 YFSETQ. The CDR3 is CASSLVSGSSGDTQYF. The CDR3 nucleotides are TGCGCCAGCAGCTTGGTTTCGGGGTCCTCCGGGGATACGCAGTATTTT.

The CDR3 nucleotides read TGCAGTGCTAGAGGTCCTTCGGACGTCACCCCTCAAGAGACCCAGTACTTC. This gives the protein CSARGPSDVTPQETQYF. J is TRBJ2-5 and V is TRBV20-1; D is undetermined. V lost 1 base and J 2 bases, leaving 20 bases between the germline ends. This CDR3 region has 17 residues. Germline V lookup: CDR1 DFQATT, CDR2 SNEGSKA (reference sequence).

This clonotype was counted a few times. The V call is TRBV29-1, the J call TRBJ2-7; unclear D gene. Germline CDR1 reads SQVTM; CDR2 reads ANQGSEA. V was clipped by 6 bases and J by 7 bases, with 10 bases between them. This CDR3 is built from 10 residues. The CDR3 loop is CSVRDGEQYF. In DNA, the CDR3 is TGCAGCGTAAGAGACGGGGAGCAGTACTTC.

This clonotype occurred once. This chain uses TRBV7-2 with TRBJ2-5, with D possibly TRBD2 on 6 matching bases. Trimming removed 3 bases from V and 11 bases from J, with 13 bases in between. This CDR3 has 12 residues. The germline V gene encodes CDR1 SGHTA and CDR2 FQGNSA. The CDR3 bases are TGTGCCAGCAGCTTCCCGGGACTCTCGCAGTACTTC. Protein: CASSFPGLSQYF.

The V call is TRBV20-1, the J call TRBJ1-5; no definite D call. Trimming took 4 bases from V and 1 from J, leaving 14 bases between them. The germline gives CDR1 DFQATT, CDR2 SNEGSKA (reference sequence). The CDR3 extends over 15 amino acids. CDR3 DNA: TGCAGTGCTATCCGCGCGGAAGGAAGCAATCAGCCCCAGCATTTT. Its protein is CSAIRAEGSNQPQHF.

The rearrangement links TRBV5-1 to TRBJ2-5; 8 bases fit TRBD1. Near its end, the DNA agrees better with TRBJ2-7, so the J call may be wrong. There are 14 residues in the CDR3. The germline CDR1 and CDR2 sequences are SGHRS and YFSETQ. CDR3 in DNA: TGCGCCAGCAGCTGGGGACAGGCGGTTGACGAGCAGTACTTC. It specifies CASSWGQAVDEQYF.

Here the CDR3 DNA reads TGTGCCACCAGTGGGGCGGTCAGCCCTTTGGAAAATGAGCAGTTCTTC. This gives the protein CATSGAVSPLENEQFF. The chain has TRBV24-1 and TRBJ2-1; D gene uncertain. Germline V lookup: CDR1 KGHDR, CDR2 SFDVKD. The CDR3 contains 16 residues. V was trimmed by 5 bases and J by 7 bases, leaving 20 bases between them.